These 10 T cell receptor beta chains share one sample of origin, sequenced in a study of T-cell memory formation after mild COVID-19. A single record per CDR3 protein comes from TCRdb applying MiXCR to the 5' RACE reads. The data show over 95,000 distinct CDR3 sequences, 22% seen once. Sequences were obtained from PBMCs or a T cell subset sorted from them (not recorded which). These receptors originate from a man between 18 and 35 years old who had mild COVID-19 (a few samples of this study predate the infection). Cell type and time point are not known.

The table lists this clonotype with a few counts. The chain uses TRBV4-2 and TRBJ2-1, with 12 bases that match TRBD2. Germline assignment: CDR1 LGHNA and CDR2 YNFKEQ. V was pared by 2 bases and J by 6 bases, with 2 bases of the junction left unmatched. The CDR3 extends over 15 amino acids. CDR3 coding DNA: TGTGCCAGCAGCCAAAGGACTAGCGGGGTCAATGAGCAGTTCTTC. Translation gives CASSQRTSGVNEQFF.

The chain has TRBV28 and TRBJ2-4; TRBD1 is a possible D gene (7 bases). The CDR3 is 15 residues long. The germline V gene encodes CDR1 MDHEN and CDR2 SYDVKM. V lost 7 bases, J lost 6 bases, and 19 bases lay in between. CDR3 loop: CASIRTGVGGNIQYF. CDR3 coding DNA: TGTGCCAGCATCCGTACAGGGGTCGGGGGAAACATTCAGTACTTC.

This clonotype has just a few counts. Written as DNA, the CDR3 is TGTGCCTGGAGTGTGAGGGACAGGGCTGAATACAATGAGCAGTTCTTC. Translating it yields CAWSVRDRAEYNEQFF. The V call is TRBV30, the J call TRBJ2-1, with 9 nucleotides matching TRBD1. After removal of 0 bases from V and 4 bases from J, the junction contained 7 bases not matched to a gene. Germline CDR1 and CDR2: GTSNPN and SVGIG (reference sequence). The CDR3 spans 16 residues.

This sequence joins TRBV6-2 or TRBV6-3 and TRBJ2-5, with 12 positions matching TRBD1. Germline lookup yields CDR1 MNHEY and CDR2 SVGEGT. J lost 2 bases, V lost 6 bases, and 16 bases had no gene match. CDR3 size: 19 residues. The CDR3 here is CASSHGGQGALSPQETQYF. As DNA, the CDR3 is TGTGCCAGCAGCCACGGGGGACAGGGGGCGTTATCCCCACAAGAGACCCAGTACTTC.

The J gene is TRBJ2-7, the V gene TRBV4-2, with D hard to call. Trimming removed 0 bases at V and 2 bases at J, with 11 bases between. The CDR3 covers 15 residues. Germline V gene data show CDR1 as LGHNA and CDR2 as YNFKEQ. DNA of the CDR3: TGTGCCAGCAGCCAAGAAGCGTCCTTCGCCTACGAGCAGTACGTC. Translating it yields CASSQEASFAYEQYV.

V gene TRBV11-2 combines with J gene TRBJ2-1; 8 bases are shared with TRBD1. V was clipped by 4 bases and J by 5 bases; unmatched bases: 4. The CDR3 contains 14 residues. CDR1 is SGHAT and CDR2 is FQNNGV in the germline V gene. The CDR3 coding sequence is TGTGCCAGCAGCTCCGGACAGGGCCACAATGAGCAGTTCTTC. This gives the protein CASSSGQGHNEQFF.

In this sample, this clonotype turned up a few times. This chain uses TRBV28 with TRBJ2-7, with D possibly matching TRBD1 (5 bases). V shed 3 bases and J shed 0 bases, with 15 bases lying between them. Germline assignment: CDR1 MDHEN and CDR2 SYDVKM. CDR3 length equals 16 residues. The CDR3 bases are TGTGCCAGCAGTTTTCCTACACAGGAGAGCTCCTACGAGCAGTACTTC. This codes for CASSFPTQESSYEQYF.

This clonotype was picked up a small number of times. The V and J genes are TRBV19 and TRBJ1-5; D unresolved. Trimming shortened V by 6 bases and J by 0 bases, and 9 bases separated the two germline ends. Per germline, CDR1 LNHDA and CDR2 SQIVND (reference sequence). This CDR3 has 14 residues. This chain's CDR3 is CASSYMLSNQPQHF. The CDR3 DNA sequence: TGTGCCAGTAGCTACATGCTTAGCAATCAGCCCCAGCATTTT.

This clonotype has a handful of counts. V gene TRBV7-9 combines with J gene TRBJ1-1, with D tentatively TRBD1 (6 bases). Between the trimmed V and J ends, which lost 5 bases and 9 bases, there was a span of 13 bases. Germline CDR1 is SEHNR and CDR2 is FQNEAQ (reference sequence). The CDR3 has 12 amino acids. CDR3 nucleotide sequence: TGTGCCAGCAGCCTGCCCGACAGGAAAGCTTTCTTT. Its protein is CASSLPDRKAFF.

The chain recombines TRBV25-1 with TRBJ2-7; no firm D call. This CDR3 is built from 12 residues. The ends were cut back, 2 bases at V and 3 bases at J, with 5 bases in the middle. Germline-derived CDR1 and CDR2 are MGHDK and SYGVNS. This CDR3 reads CASSEHDYEQYF. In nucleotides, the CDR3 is TGTGCCAGCAGTGAACATGACTACGAGCAGTACTTC.